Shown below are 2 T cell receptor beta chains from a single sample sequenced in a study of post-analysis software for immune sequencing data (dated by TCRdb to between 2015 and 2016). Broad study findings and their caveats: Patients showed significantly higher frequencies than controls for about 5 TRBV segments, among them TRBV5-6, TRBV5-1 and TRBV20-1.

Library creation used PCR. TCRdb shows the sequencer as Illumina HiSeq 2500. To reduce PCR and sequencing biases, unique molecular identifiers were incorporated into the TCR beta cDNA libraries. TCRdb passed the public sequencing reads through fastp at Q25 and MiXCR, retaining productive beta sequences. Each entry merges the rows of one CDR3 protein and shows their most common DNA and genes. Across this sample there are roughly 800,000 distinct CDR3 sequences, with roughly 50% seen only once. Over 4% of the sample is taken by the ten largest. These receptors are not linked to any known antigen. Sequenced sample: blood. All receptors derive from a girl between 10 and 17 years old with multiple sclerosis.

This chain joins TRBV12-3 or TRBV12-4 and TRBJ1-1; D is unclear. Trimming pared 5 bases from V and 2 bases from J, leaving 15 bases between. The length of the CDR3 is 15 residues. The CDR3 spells CASSLEGRGNTEAFF. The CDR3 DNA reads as TGTGCCAGCAGTCTGGAGGGCCGCGGAAACACTGAAGCTTTCTTT.

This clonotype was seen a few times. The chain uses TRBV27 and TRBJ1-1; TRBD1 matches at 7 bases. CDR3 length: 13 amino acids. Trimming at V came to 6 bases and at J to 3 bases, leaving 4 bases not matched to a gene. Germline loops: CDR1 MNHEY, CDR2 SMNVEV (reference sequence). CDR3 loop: CASSVTGHTEAFF. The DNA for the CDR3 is TGTGCCAGCAGCGTGACAGGGCACACTGAAGCTTTCTTT.